A single sample gave rise to the 14 T cell receptor beta chains below, sequenced in a study of blood T cell repertoires in COVID-19 (dated by TCRdb to about 2020). The library was produced with the immunoSEQ multiplex PCR assay. The immuneACCESS repertoire file appears here via TCRdb, limited to in-frame rearrangements. These files lack a portion of the clones; in checked studies, under half of the deficit traces to unresolved V genes, and the cause of the others is not known. The sample includes 110,000 to 150,000 clones, with around 86% observed a single time. Jointly, the top ten make up around 8.5% of the sample. The sample was peripheral blood. The receptor set was obtained from a human donor in a cohort sampled during active COVID-19.

The chain joins TRBV11-3 to TRBJ1-6; TRBD1 might be the D (6 bases). V was cut by 4 bases and J by 6 bases, with 7 bases left in between. This CDR3 is built from 13 residues. Germline CDR1 is SGHNT and CDR2 is YENEEA. In DNA, the CDR3 is TGTGCCAGCAGCTCGGACAGTAATTCACCCCTCCACTTT. The encoded protein is CASSSDSNSPLHF.

This chain connects TRBV7-3 to TRBJ2-5; 8 bases line up with TRBD1. Trimming took 2 bases from V and 3 from J; bases not matched to a gene: 5. Germline V CDR1 and CDR2: SGHTA, FQGTGA. The CDR3 has 15 residues. The CDR3 loop is CASSLGQGFEETQYF. DNA for the CDR3: TGTGCCAGCAGCTTAGGACAGGGTTTCGAAGAGACCCAGTACTTC.

The chain combines TRBV12-3 or TRBV12-4 with TRBJ1-1, with D unresolved. V lost 10 bases to trimming and J lost 0 bases, with 6 bases between them. CDR3 length: 11 residues. The DNA for the CDR3 is TGTGCCACCTTATTGAACACTGAAGCTTTCTTT. It specifies CATLLNTEAFF.

V usage is TRBV6-2 or TRBV6-3 and J usage is TRBJ1-1, with D uncertain. The length of the CDR3 is 17 residues. The V gene lost 2 bases and the J gene lost 0 bases, with 16 bases spanning the gap. Per germline, CDR1 MNHEY and CDR2 SVGEGT. CDR3 residues: CASSYGAARVVNTEAFF. The CDR3 bases are TGTGCCAGCAGTTACGGCGCCGCGCGGGTTGTGAACACTGAAGCTTTCTTT.

The chain is built from TRBV5-1 and TRBJ1-6; D unresolved. This CDR3 spans 13 amino acids. V was clipped by 2 bases and J by 7 bases, with 7 bases between them. Germline lookup yields CDR1 SGHRS and CDR2 YFSETQ. Here the CDR3 DNA reads TGCGCCAGCAGCTTAAACAGAAATTCACCCCTCCACTTT. Its protein is CASSLNRNSPLHF.

The J gene is TRBJ1-1, the V gene TRBV18; tentatively, D is TRBD1 (6 bases). This CDR3 comprises 13 residues. Germline V gene data show CDR1 as KGHSH and CDR2 as LQKENI. With 3 bases removed from V and 6 bases from J, the gap between germline ends came to 11 bases. This CDR3 reads CASSPGASAEAFF. CDR3 nucleotide sequence: TGTGCCAGCTCACCGGGGGCTTCTGCTGAAGCTTTCTTT.

The chain recombines TRBV7-3 with TRBJ2-7; D is unclear. The CDR3 has 16 amino acids. The germline V gene has CDR1 SGHTA and CDR2 FQGTGA. Trimming shortened V by 1 base and J by 4 bases, and 17 bases separated the two germline ends. The CDR3 here is CASSLNGGNPFYEQYF. The DNA of the CDR3 is TGTGCCAGCAGCTTAAATGGTGGCAACCCCTTTTACGAGCAGTACTTC. The variable domain in full, with the rest retrieved from reference TRBV7-3 and TRBJ2-7, is GAGVSQTPSNKVTEKGKYVELRCDPISGHTALYWYRQSLGQGPEFLIYFQGTGAADDSGLPNDRFFAVRPEGSVSTLKIQRTERGDSAVYLCASSLNGGNPFYEQYFGPGTRLTVT.

This clone was seen once. J is TRBJ1-1 and V is TRBV6-6, with 7 bases identical to TRBD1. Germline V gives CDR1 MNHNY, CDR2 SVGAGI (reference sequence). This CDR3 spans 15 amino acids. V dropped 1 base and J dropped 6; count of bases not matched to a gene: 8. This chain's CDR3 is CASSYYGTDAPEAFF. The CDR3 nucleotides read TGTGCCAGCAGTTACTATGGGACAGATGCTCCTGAAGCTTTCTTT.

The V call is TRBV18, the J call TRBJ2-3; 8 nucleotides align to TRBD2. The CDR3 length is 16 residues. With V trimmed by 3 bases and J by 0 bases, 5 bases remained unmatched. CDR1 is KGHSH and CDR2 is LQKENI in the germline V gene. The CDR3 protein is CASSPIAGSSTDTQYF. Here the CDR3 DNA reads TGTGCCAGCTCACCGATAGCGGGGTCTAGCACAGATACGCAGTATTTT.

V and J are TRBV27 and TRBJ1-6; 7 bases align to TRBD1. Germline V gene sequence: CDR1 MNHEY, CDR2 SMNVEV (reference sequence). The CDR3 sequence is 17 residues long. The trim removed 5 bases at V and 3 bases at J, leaving 10 bases unmatched. Here the CDR3 reads CASSIRQGVYYNSPLHF. The CDR3 nucleotides read TGTGCCAGCAGTATACGACAGGGAGTATACTATAATTCACCCCTCCACTTT.

This clone was seen only once. The chain uses TRBV15 and TRBJ2-7, with TRBD2 identical over 10 bases. Germline CDR1 reads LNHNV; CDR2 reads YYDKDF (reference sequence). Trimming removed 0 bases from V and 7 bases from J; junction bases left unmatched: 9. The CDR3 covers 16 residues. The DNA of the CDR3 is TGTGCCACCAGCAGAGATCTGCTAGCGGGAGTAGGGGAGCAGTACTTC. This gives the protein CATSRDLLAGVGEQYF. Combining the CDR3 with reference TRBV15 and TRBJ2-7 gives the whole variable domain DAMVIQNPRYQVTQFGKPVTLSCSQTLNHNVMYWYQQKSSQAPKLLFHYYDKDFNNEADTPDNFQSRRPNTSFCFLDIRSPGLGDTAMYLCATSRDLLAGVGEQYFGPGTRLTVT.

The chain couples TRBV29-1 to TRBJ2-2, with D maybe TRBD2 (6 bases). The CDR3 covers 13 residues. V was pared by 1 base and J by 6 bases, with 9 bases between. Germline-derived CDR1 and CDR2 are SQVTM and ANQGSEA. In DNA form, the CDR3 reads TGCAGCGTTGAAGCTGGAGGGTCCGGGGAGCTGTTTTTT. Protein sequence: CSVEAGGSGELFF.

The chain couples TRBV12-5 to TRBJ2-1; 11 bases map to TRBD2. V lost 1 base, J lost 10 bases, and 12 bases stayed unmatched. CDR1 and CDR2 from the germline V gene are LGHNT and FRNRAP. This CDR3 is built from 17 residues. The CDR3 is CASGLAGLSGRAFEQFF. CDR3 nucleotides: TGTGCTAGTGGTTTGGCAGGACTTAGCGGGAGGGCCTTCGAGCAGTTCTTC.

The chain joins TRBV5-1 to TRBJ2-1, with TRBD2 matching 7 bases. CDR3 length: 16 amino acids. Germline CDR1 reads SGHRS; CDR2 reads YFSETQ. V lost 4 bases to trimming and J lost 4 bases; unmatched junction nucleotides: 11. The DNA of the CDR3 is TGCGCCAGCAGCGGAATGGGGCGGGAGCGATACAATGAGCAGTTCTTC. Residues: CASSGMGRERYNEQFF.